The 28 T cell receptor beta chains presented below share a single source sample, sequenced in a study of graft-versus-host responses after intestinal transplantation. TCRdb's copy holds only in-frame clones and misses some; the assay was immunoSEQ multiplex PCR. The data show approximately 13,000 clones, with about a third seen just once and around 2.3% held by the top ten. Plated together were roughly 200,000 CFSE-labeled responder cells and roughly 200,000 irradiated, violet-dye-labeled stimulator cells. The sequencing here drew on alloreactive CD8+ T cells from a mixed lymphocyte reaction culture, taken before intestinal transplant. Sample subset: CFSE-low proliferating T cells sorted from approximately 6-day pre-transplant mixed lymphocyte reaction (GvH or HvG direction). Receptors were obtained from a human patient who received an intestinal transplant.

This clone was found a few times. The rearrangement joins TRBV2 to TRBJ1-1; 11 nucleotides agree with TRBD1. Germline lookup yields CDR1 SNHLY and CDR2 FYNNEI. The J segment lost 3 bases and the V segment lost 10 bases, leaving 4 bases of the junction unmatched. CDR3 length: 13 residues. CDR3 in amino acids: CATRGQGDTEAFF. Written as DNA, the CDR3 is TGTGCCACCCGGGGACAGGGGGACACTGAAGCTTTCTTT.

V usage is TRBV4-1 and J usage is TRBJ2-5; D not resolved. The V gene lost 1 base and the J gene lost 8 bases, with 11 bases spanning the gap. The CDR3 is 13 residues long. Germline loops: CDR1 MGHRA, CDR2 YSYEKL. The DNA for the CDR3 is TGCGCCAGCAGCCAAGGGACCAAGAGAACCCAGTACTTC. Amino acid sequence: CASSQGTKRTQYF.

This clone has a handful of counts. The chain recombines TRBV9 with TRBJ1-2, with 9 positions matching TRBD1. The V and J ends lost 3 bases and 8 bases, in that order; junction bases with no gene match: 5. The CDR3 length is 13 residues. Germline V gives CDR1 SGDLS, CDR2 YYNGEE. The CDR3 here is CASSEQGAGGYTF. As DNA, the CDR3 is TGTGCCAGCAGCGAACAGGGGGCGGGCGGCTACACCTTC.

This clone was picked up one time. The chain combines TRBV19 with TRBJ1-2; TRBD1 matches 11 bases. The J segment lost 4 bases and the V segment lost 2 bases, leaving 9 bases of the junction unmatched. Germline V CDR1 and CDR2: LNHDA, SQIVND (reference sequence). The length of the CDR3 is 17 residues. The CDR3, as DNA: TGTGCCAGTAGTATATGGACAGGGGGCGCCCCCCTCTATGGCTACACCTTC. This encodes CASSIWTGGAPLYGYTF.

This clone was picked up a small number of times. V gene TRBV4-1 combines with J gene TRBJ2-1; D is uncertain. The germline CDR1 and CDR2 sequences are MGHRA and YSYEKL. The V end lost 4 bases, the J end lost 9 bases, and 10 bases lay between the germline ends. This CDR3 contains 12 residues. This CDR3 reads CASSPSGGEQFF. CDR3 nucleotide sequence: TGCGCCAGCAGCCCCTCGGGTGGTGAGCAGTTCTTC.

The chain recombines TRBV27 with TRBJ1-2; the D gene is possibly TRBD1 (6 bases). Germline V gene data show CDR1 as MNHEY and CDR2 as SMNVEV (reference sequence). V lost 1 base and J lost 0, with 9 bases in between. There are 15 residues in the CDR3. The CDR3 nucleotides read TGTGCCAGCAGTTTATGGGCAGGGGCTAACTATGGCTACACCTTC. It yields the protein CASSLWAGANYGYTF.

The V call is TRBV10-3, the J call TRBJ2-5; 9 nucleotides line up with TRBD2. Germline-derived CDR1 and CDR2 are ENHRY and SYGVKD. The CDR3 totals 16 residues. Trimming cost V 2 bases and J 1 base; bases outside gene matches: 5. Written as DNA, the CDR3 is TGTGCCATCAGTGAGGGGGAGCGGGGGGCCCAAGAGACCCAGTACTTC. Translating it yields CAISEGERGAQETQYF.

V usage is TRBV6-5 and J usage is TRBJ2-1; 9 nucleotides align to TRBD1. The ends lost 8 bases at V and 4 bases at J; junction bases unmatched: 6. CDR1 and CDR2 (germline): MNHEY, SVGAGI. This CDR3 region has 14 residues. CDR3 bases: TGTGCCAGCTCCCGGGACAGGGCTTACAATGAGCAGTTCTTC. As protein: CASSRDRAYNEQFF.

The chain joins TRBV14 to TRBJ2-3; no firm D call. The CDR3 sequence is 13 residues long. Germline CDR1 and CDR2: SGHDN and FVKESK. The V gene lost 4 bases and the J gene lost 4 bases, with 9 bases spanning the gap. The CDR3 spells CASSPTVADTQYF. CDR3 nucleotides: TGTGCCAGCAGCCCAACTGTAGCAGATACGCAGTATTTT.

In this sample, this clone turned up a few times. This chain uses TRBV5-4 with TRBJ2-7; 10 bases are a match to TRBD2. This CDR3 is built from 15 residues. Germline CDR1 reads SGHNT; CDR2 reads YYREEE (reference sequence). J gave up 7 bases and V 4 bases, and 11 bases lay outside the gene matches. Here the CDR3 reads CASSLAASGGREQYF. In DNA form, the CDR3 reads TGTGCCAGCAGCCTTGCGGCTAGCGGGGGTCGGGAGCAGTACTTC. Full variable domain (missing parts from reference TRBV5-4 and TRBJ2-7): ETGVTQSPTHLIKTRGQQVTLRCSSQSGHNTVSWYQQALGQGPQFIFQYYREEENGRGNFPPRFSGLQFPNYSSELNVNALELDDSALYLCASSLAASGGREQYFGPGTRLTVT.

This chain joins TRBV30 and TRBJ2-3; D is possibly TRBD2 (5 bases). The V end was cut by 8 bases, the J end by 6 bases, with 18 bases between. This CDR3 has 13 residues. Germline CDR1 and CDR2: GTSNPN and SVGIG (reference sequence). DNA of the CDR3: TGTGCCCGGTCAAGGTGGACGGGGGATACGCAGTATTTT. It yields the protein CARSRWTGDTQYF.

This clone was counted a few times. CDR3 region: CASSLEGSTEAFF. The CDR3 nucleotides are TGTGCCAGCAGCTTGGAGGGATCCACTGAAGCTTTCTTT. V gene TRBV5-6 combines with J gene TRBJ1-1; D is uncertain. The CDR3 sequence is 13 residues long. The germline gives CDR1 SGHDT, CDR2 YYEEEE. The ends were cut back, 0 bases at V and 4 bases at J, with 7 bases in the middle.

The gene calls are TRBV11-2 and TRBJ2-1; D possibly matches TRBD1 or TRBD2 (5 bases each). The length of the CDR3 is 11 residues. V was clipped by 3 bases and J by 8 bases, with 5 bases between them. Germline V gene lookup returns CDR1 SGHAT and CDR2 FQNNGV. This CDR3 reads CASSLGHEQFF. The CDR3 DNA reads TGTGCCAGCAGCTTGGGACATGAGCAGTTCTTC. The whole variable domain, remainder taken from reference TRBV11-2 and TRBJ2-1, is EAGVAQSPRYKIIEKRQSVAFWCNPISGHATLYWYQQILGQGPKLLIQFQNNGVVDDSQLPKDRFSAERLKGVDSTLKIQPAKLEDSAVYLCASSLGHEQFFGPGTRLTVL.

This CDR3 is CASSIDRTGSNQPQHF. The DNA of the CDR3 is TGTGCCAGTAGTATAGACCGGACAGGAAGCAATCAGCCCCAGCATTTT. This sequence joins TRBV19 and TRBJ1-5; 7 bases match TRBD1. CDR1 LNHDA and CDR2 SQIVND come from the germline V gene (reference sequence). This CDR3 comprises 16 residues. Trimming cost V 0 bases and J 1 base; bases outside gene matches: 3. Full variable domain (remainder filled in from reference TRBV19 and TRBJ1-5): DGGITQSPKYLFRKEGQNVTLSCEQNLNHDAMYWYRQDPGQGLRLIYYSQIVNDFQKGDIAEGYSVSREKKESFPLTVTSAQKNPTAFYLCASSIDRTGSNQPQHFGDGTRLSIL.

The V call is TRBV19, the J call TRBJ1-5; D may be TRBD1 (6 bases). Germline V gene data show CDR1 as LNHDA and CDR2 as SQIVND (reference sequence). The CDR3 is 15 residues long. V shed 3 bases and J shed 5 bases, with 14 bases lying between them. The CDR3 protein is CASSIPGDTHQPQHF. CDR3 nucleotide sequence: TGTGCCAGTAGTATTCCAGGGGACACCCATCAGCCCCAGCATTTT.

This clone was counted only a few times. This chain uses TRBV6-5 with TRBJ2-5; D remains ambiguous. The V gene's germline CDR1 is MNHEY and CDR2 SVGAGI. The germline V and J ends were trimmed by 8 bases and 5 bases, with 12 bases remaining between them. CDR3 length equals 12 residues. The CDR3 loop reads CASCDFRETQYF. CDR3 in DNA: TGTGCCAGCTGTGATTTTCGGGAGACCCAGTACTTC.

This clone showed up just a few times. This chain joins TRBV19 and TRBJ2-7, with 8 bases aligning to TRBD2. Germline V CDR1 and CDR2: LNHDA, SQIVND (reference sequence). The CDR3 has 14 residues. V was pared by 9 bases and J by 4 bases, with 11 bases of the junction left unmatched. The CDR3 DNA reads as TGTGCCAGCGCGACCGGGACTAGTGCATACGAGCAGTACTTC. It codes for CASATGTSAYEQYF.

The chain uses TRBV9 and TRBJ2-3, with 8 bases lining up with TRBD1. The CDR3 totals 16 residues. J was trimmed by 3 bases and V by 4 bases; bases with no gene match: 10. The germline V gene encodes CDR1 SGDLS and CDR2 YYNGEE. CDR3: CASSSIRTGSTDTQYF. The CDR3 coding sequence is TGTGCCAGCAGCTCGATTCGGACAGGGAGTACAGATACGCAGTATTTT.

In its sample, this clone was seen a few times. The V gene is TRBV18, the J gene TRBJ2-3; D is uncertain. CDR1 and CDR2 from the germline V gene are KGHSH and LQKENI. The CDR3 is made up of 14 amino acids. V was trimmed by 2 bases and J by 5 bases, leaving 11 bases between them. The CDR3 region is CASSPENQIDTQYF. CDR3 in DNA: TGTGCCAGCTCACCAGAGAATCAAATAGATACGCAGTATTTT.

The chain couples TRBV1 to TRBJ2-6; the table gives TRBD1 as D, unverified against the DNA. TRBV1 is recorded as a pseudogene. The CDR3 covers 18 residues. The DNA of the CDR3 is TGCACCAGCAGACCTTTGACTAGGAGGGGGCCTGGGGCCAACGTCCTGACTTTC. Encoded protein: CTSRPLTRRGPGANVLTF.

This clone showed up just a few times. The chain uses TRBV6-5 and TRBJ2-7; D gene uncertain. The CDR3 totals 13 residues. Germline values: CDR1 MNHEY, CDR2 SVGAGI. The V and J ends lost 5 bases and 2 bases respectively, with 10 bases between them. The CDR3 bases are TGTGCCAGCAGTGCCAGGCTTCCCTACGAGCAGTACTTC. Residues: CASSARLPYEQYF.

The V and J genes are TRBV7-8 and TRBJ1-3; perhaps TRBD1 as D (6 bases). CDR1 is SGHVS, CDR2 FQNEAQ, per germline. V shed 4 bases and J shed 4 bases, with 11 bases lying between them. The CDR3 runs to 14 residues. The CDR3 nucleotides are TGTGCCAGCAGCTCCTCGGGGGGCGGAAACACCATATATTTT. Translated: CASSSSGGGNTIYF.

V is TRBV2 and J is TRBJ2-7; TRBD2 agrees at 10 bases. The germline CDR1 and CDR2 sequences are SNHLY and FYNNEI. This CDR3 spans 18 amino acids. Trimming at V came to 2 bases and at J to 3 bases, leaving 13 bases not matched to a gene. The DNA of the CDR3 is TGTGCCAGCAGTGAATGGGGTAGCGGGGGGAACCCACGCTACGAGCAGTACTTC. It codes for CASSEWGSGGNPRYEQYF.

This clone qualifies as medium-sized. The chain combines TRBV6-6 with TRBJ2-7; possibly TRBD1 or TRBD2 for D (6 bases each). The CDR3 has 14 amino acids. Germline assignment: CDR1 MNHNY and CDR2 SVGAGI (reference sequence). With 2 bases removed from V and 3 bases from J, the gap between germline ends came to 11 bases. CDR3: CASSYSGGLYEQYF. CDR3 in DNA: TGTGCCAGCAGTTACAGTGGGGGGCTCTACGAGCAGTACTTC.

This clone was counted only a few times. CDR3: CASSLGQGEAFF. CDR3 in DNA: TGTGCCAGCAGCCTCGGACAGGGAGAAGCTTTCTTT. The gene calls are TRBV6-6 and TRBJ1-1, with TRBD1 identical over 8 bases. The germline gives CDR1 MNHNY, CDR2 SVGAGI (reference sequence). The CDR3 extends over 12 amino acids. Trimming took 6 bases from V and 8 from J; bases not matched to a gene: 5.

Here the CDR3 DNA reads TGTGCCAGCAGCTTAAGCCACAGGTTGGAAACCTATAATTCACCCCTCCACTTT. Residues: CASSLSHRLETYNSPLHF. This chain links TRBV5-4 with TRBJ1-6; D is possibly TRBD1 (5 bases). The ends were cut back, 2 bases at V and 2 bases at J, with 17 bases in the middle. Germline V gives CDR1 SGHNT, CDR2 YYREEE (reference sequence). This CDR3 contains 18 residues. The full variable domain, rest sourced from reference TRBV5-4 and TRBJ1-6, is ETGVTQSPTHLIKTRGQQVTLRCSSQSGHNTVSWYQQALGQGPQFIFQYYREEENGRGNFPPRFSGLQFPNYSSELNVNALELDDSALYLCASSLSHRLETYNSPLHFGNGTRLTVT.

The rearrangement links TRBV11-2 to TRBJ1-1, with a possible D match to TRBD1 (6 bases). Germline V lookup: CDR1 SGHAT, CDR2 FQNNGV. V was clipped by 4 bases and J by 6 bases, with 15 bases between them. This CDR3 has 14 amino acids. This CDR3 reads CASSSRGGGPEAFF. CDR3 nucleotide sequence: TGTGCCAGCAGCTCTAGAGGGGGGGGGCCTGAAGCTTTCTTT. The whole variable domain, filled in from reference TRBV11-2 and TRBJ1-1, reads EAGVAQSPRYKIIEKRQSVAFWCNPISGHATLYWYQQILGQGPKLLIQFQNNGVVDDSQLPKDRFSAERLKGVDSTLKIQPAKLEDSAVYLCASSSRGGGPEAFFGQGTRLTVV.

CDR3 nucleotide sequence: TGTGCCAGCAGTGAACTCGGGGGGAACAATGAGCAGTTCTTC. Encoded protein: CASSELGGNNEQFF. This sequence joins TRBV2 and TRBJ2-1; TRBD2 matches 7 bases. Germline assignment: CDR1 SNHLY and CDR2 FYNNEI. With 2 bases clipped from V and 5 bases from J, the junction kept 3 bases outside the gene matches. The CDR3 consists of 14 residues.